A single sample is the source of the 8 T cell receptor beta chains below, sequenced in a study of monozygotic twins with inflammatory bowel disease. From its re-call of the 5' RACE reads, TCRdb lists each CDR3 protein once, without DNA. The sample's table shows fewer than 450,000 distinct CDR3 sequences. Specimen: blood. The receptors were sampled from a human donor with ulcerative colitis or Crohn's disease, or a healthy co-twin of an affected twin (not recorded which).

The chain is built from TRBV6-5 and TRBJ1-5. Looked up from germline, CDR1 is MNHEY and CDR2 is SVGAGI. CDR3 length: 14 amino acids. CDR3: CASSYSRVVQPQHF.

V is TRBV5-1 and J is TRBJ2-6; TCRdb selects TRBD1, and the lack of DNA leaves this call unchecked. Looked up from germline, CDR1 is SGHRS and CDR2 is YFSETQ. CDR3 size: 15 residues. The CDR3 spells CASSSQDPGANVLTF.

The gene calls are TRBV14 and TRBJ2-1; with no DNA, the TCRdb D assignment of TRBD2 cannot be verified. The CDR3 is made up of 16 amino acids. From germline, CDR1 is SGHDN and CDR2 FVKESK. The CDR3 loop is CASSHPASGDINEQFF. Full variable domain (remainder filled in from reference TRBV14 and TRBJ2-1): EAGVTQFPSHSVIEKGQTVTLRCDPISGHDNLYWYRRVMGKEIKFLLHFVKESKQDESGMPNNRFLAERTGGTYSTLKVQPAELEDSGVYFCASSHPASGDINEQFFGPGTRLTVL.

The V and J genes are TRBV4-1 and TRBJ1-5; TCRdb outputs TRBD1, but without DNA this stays unchecked. The germline CDR1 and CDR2 sequences are MGHRA and YSYEKL. The CDR3 length is 16 residues. CDR3 sequence reads: CASSQGGGFSNQPQHF.

The rearrangement joins TRBV29-1 to TRBJ2-1; TCRdb picks TRBD1, but there is no DNA to check that call. The germline V gene encodes CDR1 SQVTM and CDR2 ANQGSEA. The CDR3 is 12 residues long. The CDR3 region is CSAGQGANEQFF.

V gene TRBV19 combines with J gene TRBJ1-5. Germline CDR1 is LNHDA and CDR2 is SQIVND (reference sequence). The CDR3 runs to 12 residues. Here the CDR3 reads CGSRTGNQPQHF.

The chain carries TRBV5-6 and TRBJ2-1. The germline gives CDR1 SGHDT, CDR2 YYEEEE. The CDR3 runs 12 residues. The CDR3 loop is CASSFVTTEQIF.

This chain uses TRBV20-1 with TRBJ1-1; TCRdb proposes TRBD1, but this gene call is untestable without DNA. Germline assignment: CDR1 DFQATT and CDR2 SNEGSKA (reference sequence). The CDR3 runs to 14 residues. The CDR3 sequence is CSARGVTVNTEAFF.